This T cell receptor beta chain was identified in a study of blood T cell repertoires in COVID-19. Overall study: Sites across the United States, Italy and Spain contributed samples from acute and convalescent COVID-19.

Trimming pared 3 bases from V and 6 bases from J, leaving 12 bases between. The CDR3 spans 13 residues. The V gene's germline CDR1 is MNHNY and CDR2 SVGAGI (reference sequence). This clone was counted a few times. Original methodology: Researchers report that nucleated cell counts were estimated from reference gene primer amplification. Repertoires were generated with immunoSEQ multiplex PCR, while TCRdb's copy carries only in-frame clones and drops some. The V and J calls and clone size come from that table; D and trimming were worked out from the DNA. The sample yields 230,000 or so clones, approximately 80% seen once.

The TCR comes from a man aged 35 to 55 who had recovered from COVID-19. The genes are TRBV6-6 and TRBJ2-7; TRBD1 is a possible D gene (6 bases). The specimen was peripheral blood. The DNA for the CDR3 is TGTGCCAGCAGTTATCTGGGGGCGCCCGAGCAGTACTTC. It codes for CASSYLGAPEQYF.